Listed below are T cell receptor beta chains from one sample, sequenced in a study of cytomegalovirus exposure and HLA in healthy donors. TCRdb's copy holds only in-frame clones and misses some; the assay was immunoSEQ multiplex PCR. The sample includes hundreds of thousands of clones, roughly 88% of them seen just once. Sequencing was performed on PBMCs. The receptors were sampled from a woman under 30 in good health and CMV-seronegative. CDR3s include the opening cysteine and the closing phenylalanine or tryptophan. Fields, in order: V gene, clone size, D gene, J gene, CDR3 DNA, CDR3 protein. The D gene is left open where the match is weak. Rows give clone size only sometimes, using once, few, many, or a class for an expanded clone.

>TRBV19|-|-|TRBJ2-7
TGTGCCAGTAGTATATACGGGGGTTCGGACGAGCAGTACTTC
CASSIYGGSDEQYF
>TRBV27|many|-|TRBJ1-1
TGTGCCAGCAGAGGTGGACAGAACACTGAAGCTTTCTTT
CASRGGQNTEAFF
>TRBV5-1|-|TRBD1|TRBJ2-7
TGCGCCAGCAGCCCTCAGGGGGTCACAGCCTACGAGCAGTACTTC
CASSPQGVTAYEQYF
>TRBV20-1|once|-|TRBJ2-7
TGCAGTGCTGTTGAGGAGTACGAGCAGTACTTC
CSAVEEYEQYF
>TRBV11-2|-|TRBD2|TRBJ2-7
TGTGCCAGCAGCGTCGGACTAGCGGGAACCTACGAGCAGTACTTC
CASSVGLAGTYEQYF
>TRBV6-6|-|TRBD1|TRBJ1-1
TGTGCCAGCAAAGACAGGGATGGAGGGTCCACTGAAGCTTTCTTT
CASKDRDGGSTEAFF
>TRBV4-3|-|TRBD1|TRBJ1-1
TGCGCCAGCAGCCAAGACAGAATCAGGGGGACTGAAGCTTTCTTT
CASSQDRIRGTEAFF
>TRBV28|-|-|TRBJ2-1
TGTGCCAGCTTGGACGGGAGCTTGGCCTACAATGAGCAGTTCTTC
CASLDGSLAYNEQFF
>TRBV9|-|-|TRBJ1-1
TGTGCCAGCAGCGATGGGGGCCCAAACGAGCGGGGCACTGAAGCTTTCTTT
CASSDGGPNERGTEAFF
>TRBV7-9|once|-|TRBJ2-7
TGTGCCAGCACCAAGGAGGAGAGCTCCTATGAGCAGTACTTC
CASTKEESSYEQYF
>TRBV13|-|TRBD2|TRBJ2-7
TGTGCCAGCAGCCCGTGGACTAGCGGAGCCTACGAGCAGTACTTC
CASSPWTSGAYEQYF
>TRBV7-3|once|-|TRBJ2-1
TGTGCCAGCAGCCTATTGGGCGGGGGCGGGGATGAGCAGTTCTTC
CASSLLGGGGDEQFF
>TRBV27|-|-|TRBJ1-1
TGTGCCAGCAGGCTCCGTACAACAATGAACACTGAAGCTTTCTTT
CASRLRTTMNTEAFF
>TRBV18|-|TRBD1|TRBJ1-2
TGTGCCAGCTCACCACCAGGGGGCGCTCTGGTCGGCTACACCTTC
CASSPPGGALVGYTF
>TRBV28|-|TRBD1|TRBJ2-7
TGTGCCAGCAGTTTAAGACAGGGGGGCTACGAGCAGTACTTC
CASSLRQGGYEQYF
>TRBV28|-|TRBD1|TRBJ1-1
TGTGCCAGCAGTTCCCGGGACAGGGGGCGCGGAAACACTGAAGCTTTCTTT
CASSSRDRGRGNTEAFF
>TRBV7-2|-|TRBD1|TRBJ1-2
TGTGCCAGCAGCTTAGAACAGGGGGGCGGCTACACCTTC
CASSLEQGGGYTF
>TRBV6-5|-|-|TRBJ2-7
TGTGCCAGCAGTTACTCGGGACTGTACTACGAGCAGTACTTC
CASSYSGLYYEQYF
>TRBV27|-|TRBD2|TRBJ2-1
TGTGCCAGCAGTTTTACATGGACTAGCGTATACAATGAGCAGTTCTTC
CASSFTWTSVYNEQFF
>TRBV18|-|-|TRBJ1-5
TGTGCCAGCTCACCGCAGTTCAATCAGCCCCAGCATTTT
CASSPQFNQPQHF
>TRBV29-1|once|TRBD1|TRBJ1-2
TGCAGCGTGGACAGGGGGCTCGGGCTGTATGGCTACACCTTC
CSVDRGLGLYGYTF
>TRBV5-1|-|-|TRBJ2-1
TGCGCCAGCAGCTTGGGCAGAGGATTCGTGAATGAGCAGTTCTTC
CASSLGRGFVNEQFF
>TRBV2|-|-|TRBJ2-7
TGTGCCAGCAGTGACCCCGGGGAGAGGCCCTACGAGCAGTACTTC
CASSDPGERPYEQYF
>TRBV29-1|-|-|TRBJ2-7
TGCAGCGTTGGGGCGGGGCAAGAGCAGTACTTC
CSVGAGQEQYF
>TRBV5-1|-|-|TRBJ2-3
TGCGCCAGCAGGCGGGCGGCCTTAATTAGCACAGATACGCAGTATTTT
CASRRAALISTDTQYF
>TRBV30|few|TRBD2|TRBJ2-7
TGTGCCTGGGCTAGCGGGATCTACGAGCAGTACTTC
CAWASGIYEQYF
>TRBV4-1|-|TRBD2|TRBJ2-3
TGCGCCAGCAGCCAATTGACTAGCGGGGGTAGCACAGATACGCAGTATTTT
CASSQLTSGGSTDTQYF
>TRBV10-1|-|TRBD2|TRBJ2-2
TGCGCCGTACTAAAAGCGGGAGGGCCGGACTGGGAGCTGTTTTTT
CAVLKAGGPDWELFF
>TRBV9|-|TRBD1|TRBJ1-2
TGTGCCAGCAGCCATGGGACAGGGATTCCCCAGGAAGGCTACACCTTC
CASSHGTGIPQEGYTF
>TRBV4-3|-|TRBD2|TRBJ2-1
TGCGCCAGCAGCCAGGGACTAGCGGGAGAAAATGAGCAGTTCTTC
CASSQGLAGENEQFF
>TRBV28|-|-|TRBJ2-7
TGTGCCAGCACCTCACCCTCTCTATCCTACGAGCAGTACTTC
CASTSPSLSYEQYF
>TRBV5-6|-|TRBD1|TRBJ2-5
TGTGCCAGCAGCTTGGCCGACAGGGGCCCCGAATTACACCAAGAGACCCAGTACTTC
CASSLADRGPELHQETQYF
>TRBV9|-|TRBD2|TRBJ2-1
TGTGCCAGCAGCGTCGGGGCGGGGGGACTGCCTCTCAATGAGCAGTTCTTC
CASSVGAGGLPLNEQFF
>TRBV4-3|-|-|TRBJ2-7
TGCGCCAGCAGCCAAGAACAGGCAAGCCAGCAGTACTTC
CASSQEQASQQYF
>TRBV2|once|-|TRBJ2-2
TGTGCCAGCAGTGAGCGTTCGAACACCGGGGAGCTGTTTTTT
CASSERSNTGELFF
>TRBV6-1|-|TRBD1|TRBJ2-5
TGTGCCAGCAGCGTGGACAGGGATAAGACCCAGTACTTC
CASSVDRDKTQYF
>TRBV18|-|-|TRBJ1-2
TGTGCCAGCTCACCAACCCCATCGCCAAGCTCTCGCTACACCTTC
CASSPTPSPSSRYTF
>TRBV28|-|-|TRBJ2-1
TGTGCCAGCAGGAGGTTTTCCTACAATGAGCAGTTCTTC
CASRRFSYNEQFF
>TRBV9|-|-|TRBJ1-1
TGTGCCAGCAGCCCGTCCAGGTCTAACACTGAAGCTTTCTTT
CASSPSRSNTEAFF
>TRBV7-6|-|-|TRBJ2-1
TGTGCCAGCAGCTTAGGAACGGGTACCTACAATGAGCAGTTCTTC
CASSLGTGTYNEQFF
>TRBV27|-|-|TRBJ2-3
TGTGCCAGCAGTTCCGTCAGGGGCACAGATACGCAGTATTTT
CASSSVRGTDTQYF
>TRBV5-1|-|TRBD1|TRBJ2-2
TGCGCCAGCAACCGCGGACAGGGAAAGACCGGGGAGCTGTTTTTT
CASNRGQGKTGELFF
>TRBV6-6|-|-|TRBJ1-4
TGTGCCGGGACACGACGGCGAGGTGAAAAACTGTTTTTT
CAGTRRRGEKLFF
>TRBV5-1|many|TRBD2|TRBJ2-7
TGCGCCAGCGCTCCCCAATCCCGGGCAAAAATTGCTAGCGGGAGGGATACCTACGAGCAGTACTTC
CASAPQSRAKIASGRDTYEQYF